The 22 T cell receptor beta chains below come from one sample, sequenced in a study of Ad26.COV2.S vaccination and SARS-CoV-2 variants (dated by TCRdb to the early 2020s). The treatment or condition label on this specimen signifies: 15 to 20 received Ad26.COV2.S at low or high dose, single or two shots; about 5 received placebo; per-sample allocation not given. For vaccine and placebo recipients, the sequenced repertoires came from samples collected on day 63 after the first injection. The method was the immunoSEQ multiplex PCR assay. Drawn from immuneACCESS, this table holds only the in-frame rearrangements with V and J called that TCRdb kept. Clones are partly lost; checked studies trace under half to an unresolved V gene and leave the rest unexplained. Counted in this sample were a few hundred thousand clones; 87% of them appeared once. The ten biggest clones cover roughly 3.1% of the sample.

The sample in question was peripheral blood, obtained in a trial of Ad26.COV2.S vaccine versus placebo. The receptor source for this set is a person between 18 and 59 years old who received the Ad26.COV2.S COVID-19 vaccine or a placebo.

The CDR3 bases are TGTGCCAGCAGCTTAGCCCGTCAAGAGACCCAGTACTTC. Translating it yields CASSLARQETQYF. V usage is TRBV7-2 and J usage is TRBJ2-5; D gene uncertain. This CDR3 is built from 13 residues. CDR1 is SGHTA and CDR2 is FQGNSA in the germline V gene. V was shortened by 0 bases and J by 2 bases, with 4 bases between the two germline ends.

This chain links TRBV6-5 with TRBJ1-4; D may be TRBD1 (6 bases). Trimming left V 6 bases short and J 7 bases short, with 15 bases between. This CDR3 contains 14 residues. Germline CDR1 reads MNHEY; CDR2 reads SVGAGI. The CDR3 reads CASRDGTLGEKLFF. As DNA, the CDR3 is TGTGCCAGCAGGGACGGGACATTGGGTGAAAAACTGTTTTTT.

The chain carries TRBV19 and TRBJ1-1; maybe TRBD1 (6 bases). Germline loops: CDR1 LNHDA, CDR2 SQIVND (reference sequence). Trimming removed 6 bases at V and 3 bases at J, with 20 bases between. The CDR3 runs 16 residues. CDR3 loop: CASSPTSGGRHTEAFF. Written as DNA, the CDR3 is TGTGCCAGTAGCCCCACCTCGGGGGGCCGGCACACTGAAGCTTTCTTT.

The chain combines TRBV9 with TRBJ2-1; D may be TRBD1 (6 bases). V lost 2 bases and J 4 bases, leaving 13 bases between the germline ends. This CDR3 is 15 amino acids long. Germline V gene data show CDR1 as SGDLS and CDR2 as YYNGEE. CDR3 in DNA: TGTGCCAGCAGCGTGAGCAGGGGCCGGTACAATGAGCAGTTCTTC. The encoded protein is CASSVSRGRYNEQFF.

The rearrangement links TRBV29-1 to TRBJ2-7, with TRBD1 matching over 9 bases. CDR1 is SQVTM, CDR2 ANQGSEA, per germline. This CDR3 has 14 amino acids. The V gene end was trimmed by 7 bases and the J gene end by 4 bases; junction bases not matched to a gene: 11. CDR3 in amino acids: CSALGTGPDYEQYF. CDR3 sequence (DNA): TGCAGCGCCCTCGGGACAGGGCCCGATTACGAGCAGTACTTC.

The gene calls are TRBV9 and TRBJ1-2, with a tentative D call TRBD1 (5 bases). Germline-derived CDR1 and CDR2 are SGDLS and YYNGEE. V lost 4 bases and J lost 6, with 13 bases in between. CDR3 size: 13 residues. The CDR3 nucleotides are TGTGCCAGCAGCCACCGGGACTTCGATGGCTACACCTTC. Residues: CASSHRDFDGYTF.

The CDR3: CASSIARYNEQFF. In DNA form, the CDR3 reads TGTGCCAGTAGTATAGCCAGGTACAATGAGCAGTTCTTC. V and J are TRBV19 and TRBJ2-1; D remains ambiguous. V gave up 1 base and J gave up 4 bases, with 5 bases separating them. CDR1 is LNHDA and CDR2 is SQIVND in the germline V gene (reference sequence). The CDR3 is 13 amino acids.

The chain has TRBV12-5 and TRBJ1-1; TRBD1 is a possible D gene (5 bases). The germline V and J ends were trimmed by 8 bases and 4 bases, with 17 bases remaining between them. The germline V gene has CDR1 LGHNT and CDR2 FRNRAP. The CDR3 covers 14 residues. CDR3 bases: TGTGCTAGTACCCTTGGGGGTAGGGGCACTGAAGCTTTCTTT. This codes for CASTLGGRGTEAFF.

The chain recombines TRBV7-9 with TRBJ1-1; the D is unclear. The V and J ends lost 0 bases and 3 bases respectively, with 11 bases between them. The CDR3 extends over 15 amino acids. Per the germline V gene, CDR1 is SEHNR and CDR2 is FQNEAQ (reference sequence). CDR3 DNA sequence: TGTGCCAGCAGCTTAGCGACCGGTCGGCACACTGAAGCTTTCTTT. Translation: CASSLATGRHTEAFF.

The V and J genes are TRBV4-1 and TRBJ2-5; possibly TRBD1 for D (5 bases). V lost 4 bases and J lost 4, with 16 bases in between. This CDR3 spans 15 amino acids. Germline assignment: CDR1 MGHRA and CDR2 YSYEKL. Here the CDR3 reads CASSRTDMTGETQYF. Here the CDR3 DNA reads TGCGCCAGCAGCCGCACGGACATGACCGGAGAGACCCAGTACTTC.

On this clone: The identical CDR3 is also encoded by other nucleotide sequences in the sample. This chain links TRBV6-4 with TRBJ2-1, with 11 positions matching TRBD2. Germline trimming cut 3 bases from V and 2 bases from J; bases unmatched to any gene: 0. The CDR3 length is 15 residues. Looked up from germline, CDR1 is MRHNA and CDR2 is SNTAGT. CDR3 bases: TGTGCCAGCAGTGATAGCGGGGGGGCCTACAATGAGCAGTTCTTC. This encodes CASSDSGGAYNEQFF.

The chain is built from TRBV6-5 and TRBJ2-7, with 9 bases matching TRBD1. This CDR3 has 15 amino acids. J gave up 6 bases and V 6 bases, and 12 bases lay outside the gene matches. The germline V gene has CDR1 MNHEY and CDR2 SVGAGI. The CDR3 loop is CASRHEGTGQSEQYF. CDR3 coding DNA: TGTGCCAGCAGACACGAAGGGACAGGGCAGAGCGAGCAGTACTTC.

The rearrangement joins TRBV7-9 to TRBJ2-7; tentative D call: TRBD2 (6 bases). This CDR3 has 14 amino acids. V dropped 5 bases and J dropped 0 bases, with 11 bases sitting between them. CDR1 is SEHNR and CDR2 is FQNEAQ in the germline V gene (reference sequence). The CDR3 sequence: CASSHWDSSYEQYF. The CDR3 DNA is TGTGCCAGCAGCCACTGGGACTCCTCCTACGAGCAGTACTTC.

The chain has TRBV19 and TRBJ1-1; 7 bases are shared with TRBD1. This CDR3 region has 12 residues. The V gene end was trimmed by 4 bases and the J gene end by 7 bases; junction bases not matched to a gene: 3. Per germline, CDR1 LNHDA and CDR2 SQIVND (reference sequence). CDR3 nucleotide sequence: TGTGCCAGTAGTAGAGGGGACAGTGAAGCTTTCTTT. Amino acid sequence: CASSRGDSEAFF.

This chain joins TRBV5-1 and TRBJ1-2; 10 bases are a match to TRBD1. The CDR3 consists of 13 residues. Germline V gene sequence: CDR1 SGHRS, CDR2 YFSETQ. J lost 8 bases, V lost 4 bases, and 5 bases had no gene match. The CDR3 DNA is TGCGCCAGCAGCATGGGACAGGGGAAAGGCTACACCTTC. Translated, it gives CASSMGQGKGYTF.

V and J are TRBV7-9 and TRBJ1-1; D not certain. Trimming removed 0 bases at V and 3 bases at J, with 5 bases between. The germline gives CDR1 SEHNR, CDR2 FQNEAQ (reference sequence). This CDR3 comprises 13 residues. CDR3 residues: CASSLAAHTEAFF. The CDR3 nucleotides are TGTGCCAGCAGCTTAGCGGCCCACACTGAAGCTTTCTTT.

This clone was seen a few times. The V call is TRBV2, the J call TRBJ1-2; D is unresolved. Germline V lookup: CDR1 SNHLY, CDR2 FYNNEI. This CDR3 contains 13 residues. V lost 4 bases and J lost 4, with 10 bases in between. CDR3 sequence reads: CASSAEGGYGYTF. Here the CDR3 DNA reads TGTGCCAGCAGTGCCGAGGGAGGCTATGGCTACACCTTC.

The gene calls are TRBV5-1 and TRBJ2-1; TRBD1 is a possible D gene (5 bases). Germline V CDR1 and CDR2: SGHRS, YFSETQ. V dropped 0 bases and J dropped 3 bases, with 7 bases sitting between them. The CDR3 has 14 amino acids. The CDR3 nucleotides are TGCGCCAGCAGCTTGGGACAGAACTACAATGAGCAGTTCTTC. Protein product: CASSLGQNYNEQFF.

The chain links TRBV3-1 (or the pseudogene TRBV3-2) to TRBJ2-3; 11 nucleotides match TRBD1. From germline, CDR1 is LGHDT and CDR2 YNNKEL (reference sequence). V lost 0 bases and J lost 4; bases outside the gene matches: 9. The CDR3 is 18 amino acids. CDR3 region: CASSQDITRDRGSDTQYF. DNA of the CDR3: TGTGCCAGCAGCCAAGATATAACCCGGGACAGGGGGTCAGATACGCAGTATTTT.

The V and J genes are TRBV2 and TRBJ2-6, with no clear D. The CDR3 extends over 11 amino acids. CDR1 and CDR2 from the germline V gene are SNHLY and FYNNEI. Trimming shortened V by 3 bases and J by 8 bases, and 2 bases separated the two germline ends. Written as DNA, the CDR3 is TGTGCCAGCAGTGACCCCAACGTCCTGACTTTC. This codes for CASSDPNVLTF.

The J gene is TRBJ1-2, the V gene TRBV3-1 (or the pseudogene TRBV3-2); 10 bases are a match to TRBD1. Germline trimming cut 1 base from V and 8 bases from J; bases unmatched to any gene: 4. The CDR3 length is 14 residues. CDR1 is LGHDT and CDR2 is YNNKEL in the germline V gene (reference sequence). The CDR3 spells CASSQGTGGNGYTF. In DNA, the CDR3 is TGTGCCAGCAGCCAAGGGACAGGGGGTAACGGCTACACCTTC.

This clone was seen once. The chain has TRBV6-6 and TRBJ2-7; 7 bases are shared with TRBD2. The CDR3 contains 15 residues. Germline-derived CDR1 and CDR2 are MNHNY and SVGAGI (reference sequence). The V gene end was trimmed by 7 bases and the J gene end by 1 base; junction bases not matched to a gene: 10. DNA of the CDR3: TGTGCCAGCACCCAAACTGGGGGGGGGTCCTACGAGCAGTACTTC. Protein product: CASTQTGGGSYEQYF.